This T cell receptor beta chain was sequenced in a study of T cell repertoires in cytomegalovirus infection. For the study at large: Public TCR beta signatures provided an indication of both CMV infection and a matching HLA type.

General study findings and limits: Cumulative public TCR beta family frequency identified carriers of CMV plus the relevant HLA. CMV-specific TCR beta clonotypes restricted by HLA-C dominated the ex vivo response.

Concerning this clonotype: Its antigen is unknown. Since a much larger clone is just one base distant, this may be a read error. In this CDR3 the conserved last residue, phenylalanine or tryptophan, is missing, so a read error is likely.

TCRdb called the reads again in MiXCR, with one record for every CDR3 protein. Here the sample spans approximately 500,000 distinct CDR3 sequences, 16% being singletons. J lost 1 base, V lost 6 bases, and 6 bases had no gene match. Per germline, CDR1 MNHEY and CDR2 SVGAGI. The CDR3 is 14 residues long. The sequencing input was CD8+ T cells from PBMCs. The sequence was obtained from a human donor in good health (CMV status not recorded). Some clones in this sample may be carry-over from other donors' samples. The chain recombines TRBV6-5 with TRBJ2-7, with 7 bases that match TRBD1. Here the CDR3 reads CASRQGLGSYEQYL. CDR3 coding DNA: TGTGCCAGCAGACAGGGGTTGGGATCCTACGAGCAGTACTTA.